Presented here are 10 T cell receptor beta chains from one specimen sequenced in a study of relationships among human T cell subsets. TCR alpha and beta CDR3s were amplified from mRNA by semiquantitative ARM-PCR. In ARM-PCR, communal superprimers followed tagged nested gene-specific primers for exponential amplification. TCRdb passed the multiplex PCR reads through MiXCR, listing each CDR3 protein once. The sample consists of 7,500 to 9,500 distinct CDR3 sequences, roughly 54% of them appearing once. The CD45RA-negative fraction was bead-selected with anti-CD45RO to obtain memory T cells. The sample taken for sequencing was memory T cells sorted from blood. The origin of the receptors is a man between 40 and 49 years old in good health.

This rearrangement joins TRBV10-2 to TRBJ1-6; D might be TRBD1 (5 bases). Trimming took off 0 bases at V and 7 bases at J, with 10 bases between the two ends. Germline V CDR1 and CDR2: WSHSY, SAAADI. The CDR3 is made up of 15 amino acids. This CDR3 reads CASSESAGRNSPLHF. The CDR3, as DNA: TGCGCCAGCAGTGAGTCGGCGGGACGGAATTCACCCCTCCACTTT.

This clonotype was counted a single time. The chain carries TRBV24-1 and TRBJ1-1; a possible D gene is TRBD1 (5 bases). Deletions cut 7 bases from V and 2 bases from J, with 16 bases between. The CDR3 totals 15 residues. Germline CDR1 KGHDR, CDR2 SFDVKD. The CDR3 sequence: CATRGRGAVNTEAFF. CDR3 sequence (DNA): TGTGCCACCAGAGGGAGGGGCGCCGTTAACACTGAAGCTTTCTTT.

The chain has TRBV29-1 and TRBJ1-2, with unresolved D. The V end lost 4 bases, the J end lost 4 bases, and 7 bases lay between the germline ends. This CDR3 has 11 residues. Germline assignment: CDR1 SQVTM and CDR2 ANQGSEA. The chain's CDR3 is CSVASSYGYTF. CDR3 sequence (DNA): TGCAGCGTTGCCAGCTCCTATGGCTACACCTTC.

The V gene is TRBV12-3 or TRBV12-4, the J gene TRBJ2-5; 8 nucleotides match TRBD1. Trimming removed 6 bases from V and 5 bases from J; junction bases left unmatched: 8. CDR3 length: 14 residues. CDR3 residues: CASSLTGVTETQYF. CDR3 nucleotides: TGTGCCAGCAGCCTGACAGGGGTGACGGAGACCCAGTACTTC.

As DNA, the CDR3 is TGTGCCAGCAGCTCTCCGGGACAGGGGTACAATGAGCAGTTCTTC. Translated, it gives CASSSPGQGYNEQFF. This chain joins TRBV5-8 and TRBJ2-1; 10 bases line up with TRBD1. From germline, CDR1 is SGHTS and CDR2 YDEGEE. This CDR3 region has 15 residues. After removal of 3 bases from V and 4 bases from J, the junction contained 4 bases not matched to a gene.

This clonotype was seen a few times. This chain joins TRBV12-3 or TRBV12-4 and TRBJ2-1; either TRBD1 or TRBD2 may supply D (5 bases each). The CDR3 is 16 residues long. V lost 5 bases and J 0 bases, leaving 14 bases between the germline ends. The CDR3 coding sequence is TGTGCCAGCAGTCCTTCCGGGACGGTCTCCTACAATGAGCAGTTCTTC. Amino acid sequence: CASSPSGTVSYNEQFF.

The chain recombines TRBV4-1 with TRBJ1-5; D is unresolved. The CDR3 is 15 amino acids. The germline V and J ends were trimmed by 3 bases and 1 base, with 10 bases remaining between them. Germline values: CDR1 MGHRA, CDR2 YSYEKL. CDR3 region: CASSHLIDSNQPQHF. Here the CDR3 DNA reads TGCGCCAGCAGCCACCTGATCGACAGCAATCAGCCCCAGCATTTT.

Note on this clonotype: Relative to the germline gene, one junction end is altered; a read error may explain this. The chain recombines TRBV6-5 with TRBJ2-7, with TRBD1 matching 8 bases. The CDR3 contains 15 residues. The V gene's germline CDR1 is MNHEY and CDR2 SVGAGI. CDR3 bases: TGTGCCAGCAGGCCACCATCAGGGGGCTCCCACGAGCAGTACTTC. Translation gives CASRPPSGGSHEQYF.

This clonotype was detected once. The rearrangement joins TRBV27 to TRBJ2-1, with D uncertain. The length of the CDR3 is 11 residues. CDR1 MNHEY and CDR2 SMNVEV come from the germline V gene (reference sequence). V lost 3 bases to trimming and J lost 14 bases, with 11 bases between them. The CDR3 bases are TGTGCCAGCAGTTTGGGCCCCCGAGAGTTCTTC. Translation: CASSLGPREFF.

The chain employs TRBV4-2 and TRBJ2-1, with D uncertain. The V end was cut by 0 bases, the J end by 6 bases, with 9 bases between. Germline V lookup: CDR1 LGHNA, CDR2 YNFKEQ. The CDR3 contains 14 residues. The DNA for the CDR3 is TGTGCCAGCAGCCAAGACGGAGACCCCAATGAGCAGTTCTTC. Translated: CASSQDGDPNEQFF.